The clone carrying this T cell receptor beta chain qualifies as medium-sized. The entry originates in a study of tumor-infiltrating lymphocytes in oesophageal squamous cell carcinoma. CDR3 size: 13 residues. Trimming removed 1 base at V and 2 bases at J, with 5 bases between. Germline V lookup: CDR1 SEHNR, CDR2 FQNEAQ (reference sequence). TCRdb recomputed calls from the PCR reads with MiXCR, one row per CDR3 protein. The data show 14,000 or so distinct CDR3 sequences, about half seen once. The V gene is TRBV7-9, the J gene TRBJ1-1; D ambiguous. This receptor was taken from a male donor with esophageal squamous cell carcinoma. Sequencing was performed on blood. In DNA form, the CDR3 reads TGTGCCAGCAGCTTAGTGGTTAACACTGAAGCTTTCTTT. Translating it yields CASSLVVNTEAFF.